This TCR beta chain is drawn from a study of OX40 agonist ivuxolimab in advanced cancers. Study in general: Enrolled patients in dose escalation had cancers that were hepatocellular carcinoma, melanoma, renal cell or head and neck cancer. One patient with hepatocellular carcinoma and two with cutaneous melanoma, three in all, had partial responses.

The table lists this clone with a few counts. Collection of blood occurred at baseline, at cycle 4 day 1, and at cycle 7 day 1. Trimming stripped 2 bases from V and 7 bases from J, with 14 bases between. Germline V lookup: CDR1 MDHEN, CDR2 SYDVKM. CDR3 length equals 15 residues. The assay was immunoSEQ multiplex PCR, and TCRdb's table has in-frame clones only and misses some. The table shows more than 40,000 clones, with around 80% occurring only once. This clonotype was obtained from an adult with an advanced solid tumor such as melanoma, head and neck, liver or kidney cancer. The input for sequencing was CD4+ or CD8+ T cells sorted from blood, taken in a trial of the OX40 agonist ivuxolimab. The chain joins TRBV28 to TRBJ2-2; D gene unclear. The DNA for the CDR3 is TGTGCCAGCAGTTTAGATAAGCTGTCGATCGGGGAGCTGTTTTTT. This encodes CASSLDKLSIGELFF.